The source of this T cell receptor (beta chain) is a study of blood T cells in healthy people across ages. Study results and limitations: Expanded clonotype changes were possibly confounded by unknown donor CMV status. A roughly linear fall in TCR beta diversity per million T cells was seen with increasing age.

Trimming at V came to 0 bases and at J to 3 bases, leaving 6 bases not matched to a gene. In germline, CDR1 is LGHNA, CDR2 YNFKEQ. CDR3 length: 16 amino acids. Each sample yielded at least 6.5 million isolated PBMCs. This clonotype was seen a few times. Antigen unknown. Combining a sample-barcoded 5' primer with a J-beta primer mix, a second PCR ran for 7 to 11 cycles. MiXCR was run by TCRdb on the 5' RACE reads, yielding one entry per CDR3 protein. The sample contains about 1.6 million distinct CDR3 sequences, approximately 32% of which appear only once. The sample comprised blood. The gene calls are TRBV4-2 and TRBJ2-7; 9 bases agree with TRBD1. This receptor was taken from a young woman in good health. Here the CDR3 DNA reads TGTGCCAGCAGCCAAGATCCGGGACAGGGAAACTACGAGCAGTACTTC. The encoded protein is CASSQDPGQGNYEQYF.